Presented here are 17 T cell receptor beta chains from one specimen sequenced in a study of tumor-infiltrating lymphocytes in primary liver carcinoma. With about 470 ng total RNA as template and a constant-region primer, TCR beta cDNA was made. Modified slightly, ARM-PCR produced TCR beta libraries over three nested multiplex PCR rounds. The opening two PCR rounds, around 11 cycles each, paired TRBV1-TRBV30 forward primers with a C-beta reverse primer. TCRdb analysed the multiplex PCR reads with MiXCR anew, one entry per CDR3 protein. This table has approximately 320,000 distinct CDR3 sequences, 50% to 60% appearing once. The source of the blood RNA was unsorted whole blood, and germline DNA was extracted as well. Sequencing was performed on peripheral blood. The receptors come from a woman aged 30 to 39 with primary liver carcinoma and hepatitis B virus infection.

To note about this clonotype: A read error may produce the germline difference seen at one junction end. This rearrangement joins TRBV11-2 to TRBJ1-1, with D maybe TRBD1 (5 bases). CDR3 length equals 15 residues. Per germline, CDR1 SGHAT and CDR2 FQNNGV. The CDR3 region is CASSLARVGGTEAFF. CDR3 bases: TGTGCCAGCAGCTTAGCGAGGGTGGGCGGGACTGAAGCCTTCTTT.

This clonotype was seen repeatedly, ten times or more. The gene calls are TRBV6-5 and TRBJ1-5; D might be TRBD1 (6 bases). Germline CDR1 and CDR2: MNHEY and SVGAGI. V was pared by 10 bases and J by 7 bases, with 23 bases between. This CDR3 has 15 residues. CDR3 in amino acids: CATRRTNREDQPQHF. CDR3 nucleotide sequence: TGTGCCACCCGGCGGACGAACAGGGAGGACCAGCCCCAGCATTTT.

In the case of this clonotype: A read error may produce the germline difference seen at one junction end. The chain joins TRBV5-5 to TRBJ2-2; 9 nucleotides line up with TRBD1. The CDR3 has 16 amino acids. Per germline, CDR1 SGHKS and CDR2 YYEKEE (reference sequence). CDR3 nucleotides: TGTACCAGCACCGCACGGGACAGGGCGTACACCGGGGAGCTGTTTTTT. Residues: CTSTARDRAYTGELFF. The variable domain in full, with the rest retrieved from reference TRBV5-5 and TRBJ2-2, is DAGVTQSPTHLIKTRGQQVTLRCSPISGHKSVSWYQQVLGQGPQFIFQYYEKEERGRGNFPDRFSARQFPNYSSELNVNALLLGDSALYLCTSTARDRAYTGELFFGEGSRLTVL.

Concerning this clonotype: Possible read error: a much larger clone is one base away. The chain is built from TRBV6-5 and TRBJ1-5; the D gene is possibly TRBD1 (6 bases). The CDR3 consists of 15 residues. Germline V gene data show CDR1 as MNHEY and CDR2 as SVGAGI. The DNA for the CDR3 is TGTGCCCGCAGTGACAGGCCGCACGGCAATCAGCCCCAGCATTTT. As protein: CARSDRPHGNQPQHF.

CDR3 nucleotide sequence: TGTGCCAGCAGTTCCGTGACTACCGAGATTTACAATGAGCAGTTCTTC. This gives the protein CASSSVTTEIYNEQFF. The chain couples TRBV13 to TRBJ2-1; the D gene is possibly TRBD2 (5 bases). The CDR3 loop spans 16 amino acids. V was trimmed by 6 bases and J by 4 bases, leaving 19 bases between them. Germline CDR1 reads PRHDT; CDR2 reads FYEKMQ (reference sequence).

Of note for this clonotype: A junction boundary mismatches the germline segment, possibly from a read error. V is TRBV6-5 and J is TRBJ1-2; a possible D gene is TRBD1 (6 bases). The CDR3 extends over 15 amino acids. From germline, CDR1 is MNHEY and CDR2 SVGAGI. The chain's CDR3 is CASSYSGGVNFGYTF. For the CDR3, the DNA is TGTGCCAGCAGTTACTCGGGGGGCGTCAACTTTGGCTACACCTTC.

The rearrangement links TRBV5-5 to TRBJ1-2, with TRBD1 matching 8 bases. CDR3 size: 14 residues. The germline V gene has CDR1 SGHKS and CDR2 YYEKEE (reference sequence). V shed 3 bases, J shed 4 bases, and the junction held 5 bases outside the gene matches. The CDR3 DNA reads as TGTGCCAGCAGCTCCGATGGACAGGGCTATGGCTACACCTTC. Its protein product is CASSSDGQGYGYTF.

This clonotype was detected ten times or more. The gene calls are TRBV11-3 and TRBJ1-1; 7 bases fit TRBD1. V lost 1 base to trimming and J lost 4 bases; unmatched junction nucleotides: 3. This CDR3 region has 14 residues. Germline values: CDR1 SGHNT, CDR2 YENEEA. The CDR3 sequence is CASSLAGGGTEAFF. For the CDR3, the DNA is TGTGCCAGCAGCTTAGCAGGGGGTGGCACTGAAGCTTTCTTT.

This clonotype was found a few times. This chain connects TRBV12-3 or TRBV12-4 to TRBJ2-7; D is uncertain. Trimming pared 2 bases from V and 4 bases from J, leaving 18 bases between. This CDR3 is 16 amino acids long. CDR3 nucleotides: TGTGCCAGCAGTTTATTAATGGGATTGCCCGGGTACGAGCAGTACTTC. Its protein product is CASSLLMGLPGYEQYF.

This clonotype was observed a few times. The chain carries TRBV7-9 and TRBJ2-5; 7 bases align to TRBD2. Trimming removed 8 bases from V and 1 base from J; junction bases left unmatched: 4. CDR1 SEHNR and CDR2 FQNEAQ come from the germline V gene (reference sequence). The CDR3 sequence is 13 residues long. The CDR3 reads CASGLVVQETQYF. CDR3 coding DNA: TGTGCCAGCGGACTAGTGGTCCAAGAGACCCAGTACTTC. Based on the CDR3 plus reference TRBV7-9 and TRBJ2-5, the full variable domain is DTGVSQNPRHKITKRGQNVTFRCDPISEHNRLYWYRQTLGQGPEFLTYFQNEAQLEKSRLLSDRFSAERPKGSFSTLEIQRTEQGDSAMYLCASGLVVQETQYFGPGTRLLVL.

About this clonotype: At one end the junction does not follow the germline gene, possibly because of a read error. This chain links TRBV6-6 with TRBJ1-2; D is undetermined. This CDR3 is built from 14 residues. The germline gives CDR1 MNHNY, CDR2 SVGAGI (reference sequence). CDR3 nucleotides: TGTGTCAGCAGTTACGGGTTATCTAACTATGGCTACACATTC. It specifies CVSSYGLSNYGYTF.

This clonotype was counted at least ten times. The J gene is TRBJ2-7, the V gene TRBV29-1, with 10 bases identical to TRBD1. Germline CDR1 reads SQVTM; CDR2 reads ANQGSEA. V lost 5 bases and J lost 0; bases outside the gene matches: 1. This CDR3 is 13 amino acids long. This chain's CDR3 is CSVRTGGSYEQYF. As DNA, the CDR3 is TGCAGCGTTAGGACAGGGGGCTCCTACGAGCAGTACTTC.

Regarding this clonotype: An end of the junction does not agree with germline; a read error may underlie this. The CDR3 bases are TGCGCCATCAGCCAAATGTCCGGGACAGGCTATGACTACACCTTC. Its protein product is CAISQMSGTGYDYTF. The chain links TRBV4-1 to TRBJ1-2; TRBD1 matches 8 bases. Per germline, CDR1 MGHRA and CDR2 YSYEKL. This CDR3 region has 15 residues.

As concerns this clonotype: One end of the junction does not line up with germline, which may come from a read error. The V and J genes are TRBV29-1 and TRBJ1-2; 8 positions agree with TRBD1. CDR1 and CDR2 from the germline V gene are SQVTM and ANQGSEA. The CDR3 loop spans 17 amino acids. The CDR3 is CSIERQGATPNLYGYTF. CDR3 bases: TGCAGCATTGAGAGGCAGGGGGCGACCCCGAACCTCTATGGCTACACCTTC.

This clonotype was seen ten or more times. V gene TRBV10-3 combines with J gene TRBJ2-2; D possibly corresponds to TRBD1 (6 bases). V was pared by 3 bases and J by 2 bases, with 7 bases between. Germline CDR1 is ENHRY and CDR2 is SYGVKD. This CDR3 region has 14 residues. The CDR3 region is CAISEQGNTGELFF. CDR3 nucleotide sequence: TGTGCCATCAGTGAACAGGGAAACACCGGGGAGCTGTTTTTT.

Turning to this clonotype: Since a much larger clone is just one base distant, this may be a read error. CDR3 sequence (DNA): TGTGCCAACAGCGCACAGGGTCTCAACAATCAGCCCCAGCATTTT. Translation gives CANSAQGLNNQPQHF. The genes are TRBV6-1 and TRBJ1-5; a possible D gene is TRBD1 (6 bases). This CDR3 is 15 amino acids long. V was clipped by 10 bases and J by 3 bases, with 19 bases between them. CDR1 and CDR2 from the germline V gene are MNHNS and SASEGT.

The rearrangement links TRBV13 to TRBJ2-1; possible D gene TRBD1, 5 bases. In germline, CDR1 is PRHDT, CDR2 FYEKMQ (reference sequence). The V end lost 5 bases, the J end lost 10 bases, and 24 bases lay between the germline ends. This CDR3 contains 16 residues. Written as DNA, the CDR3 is TGTGCCAGCAGCGGACAAGGGCGGCGGAGCTCCTACGAGCAGTTCTTC. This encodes CASSGQGRRSSYEQFF.